This passage covers 9 T cell receptor beta chains from one sample sequenced in a study of tumor-infiltrating lymphocytes in primary liver carcinoma. RNA was extracted from whole blood without cell sorting, alongside germline DNA. cDNA specific to TCR beta was made from around 450 ng of total RNA, with a constant-region primer employed for priming. The TCR beta library was amplified through three nested multiplex PCR rounds in a modified ARM-PCR procedure. TRBV1-TRBV30 forward primers paired with a C-beta reverse primer were used in the first two PCR rounds, which ran 9 to 10 cycles each. TCRdb used MiXCR to reprocess the multiplex PCR reads, holding one entry per CDR3 protein. This sample has about 330,000 distinct CDR3 sequences, with around three fifths found just once. Sequencing was performed on peripheral blood. These TCRs come from a man aged 40-50 years with primary liver carcinoma and hepatitis B virus infection.

This clonotype occurred once. This chain connects TRBV4-3 to TRBJ1-6; a weak D match, TRBD1 (5 bases). The germline gives CDR1 LGHNA, CDR2 YSLEER. The CDR3 is 13 amino acids. The CDR3 sequence is CVNSQERGSPLHF. The CDR3 nucleotides read TGCGTCAACAGCCAAGAGAGGGGTTCACCCCTCCACTTT.

The gene calls are TRBV11-2 and TRBJ2-7, with D tentatively TRBD1 (5 bases). This CDR3 spans 12 amino acids. From germline, CDR1 is SGHAT and CDR2 FQNNGV. The germline V and J ends were trimmed by 10 bases and 4 bases, with 14 bases remaining between them. This CDR3 is CANNLQGYEQYF. The CDR3 DNA sequence: TGTGCCAACAACTTGCAGGGATACGAGCAGTACTTC.

This clonotype was observed a few times. The chain joins TRBV6-5 to TRBJ1-1; D is ambiguous. The CDR3 is made up of 14 amino acids. CDR1 and CDR2 (germline): MNHEY, SVGAGI. V dropped 2 bases and J dropped 2 bases, with 9 bases sitting between them. This CDR3 is CASSYEYDNTEAFF. CDR3 DNA sequence: TGTGCCAGCAGTTACGAGTACGATAACACTGAAGCTTTCTTT.

As for this clonotype: This may stem from a read error, because a much larger clone lies one nucleotide away. The chain is built from TRBV4-1 and TRBJ1-2; D is unclear. Trimming took 5 bases from V and 2 from J, leaving 12 bases between them. The germline V gene encodes CDR1 MGHRA and CDR2 YSYEKL. This CDR3 is built from 14 residues. The CDR3 coding sequence is TGCGCCAGCAGCAGGGAAGAGACGAACTATGGCTACACCTTC. Encoded protein: CASSREETNYGYTF.

Details on this clonotype: A read error is likely, as this CDR3 ends without the conserved phenylalanine or tryptophan. As DNA, the CDR3 is TGTGCCAGCGGCGTAAACAGGGGGCCCTACGAGCAGTACTTA. Translated: CASGVNRGPYEQYL. The gene calls are TRBV11-1 and TRBJ2-7, with TRBD1 matching over 9 bases. Germline CDR1 SGHAT, CDR2 FQDESV (reference sequence). The CDR3 contains 14 residues. The V gene end was trimmed by 8 bases and the J gene end by 2 bases; junction bases not matched to a gene: 7.

The chain uses TRBV11-1 and TRBJ2-1; no definite D call. V lost 3 bases to trimming and J lost 5 bases, with 8 bases between them. Looked up from germline, CDR1 is SGHAT and CDR2 is FQDESV (reference sequence). The CDR3 contains 13 residues. This CDR3 is CASSFCGNNEQFF. CDR3 bases: TGTGCCAGCAGCTTTTGTGGAAACAATGAGCAGTTCTTC.

A remark on this clonotype: One junction end does not reproduce the germline sequence, and a read error may be involved. The V call is TRBV4-1, the J call TRBJ2-5; tentatively, D is TRBD2 (5 bases). This CDR3 is 16 amino acids long. Looked up from germline, CDR1 is MGHRA and CDR2 is YSYEKL. The CDR3 DNA sequence: TGCGCCAGCAGCCAAGAGTGGGGAGCGGCCGGAGAGATCCAGTACTTC. It is translated as CASSQEWGAAGEIQYF.

Regarding this clonotype: Germline is not matched at one junction end, which may reflect a read error. V gene TRBV29-1 combines with J gene TRBJ2-3; 7 bases fit TRBD2. Germline assignment: CDR1 SQVTM and CDR2 ANQGSEA. The CDR3 has 13 residues. The CDR3 reads CNVAGGMADTHYF. CDR3 nucleotide sequence: TGCAACGTCGCCGGGGGGATGGCAGATACGCACTATTTT.

This clonotype has just a few counts. The chain recombines TRBV4-1 with TRBJ2-1, with D perhaps matching TRBD2 (5 bases). V shed 0 bases and J shed 9 bases, with 21 bases lying between them. Germline loops: CDR1 MGHRA, CDR2 YSYEKL. The CDR3 totals 17 residues. The CDR3 DNA follows: TGCGCCAGCAGCCAAGAGGCTGGAGGACCCCAAGGCATTGAGCAGTTCTTC. Protein sequence: CASSQEAGGPQGIEQFF.